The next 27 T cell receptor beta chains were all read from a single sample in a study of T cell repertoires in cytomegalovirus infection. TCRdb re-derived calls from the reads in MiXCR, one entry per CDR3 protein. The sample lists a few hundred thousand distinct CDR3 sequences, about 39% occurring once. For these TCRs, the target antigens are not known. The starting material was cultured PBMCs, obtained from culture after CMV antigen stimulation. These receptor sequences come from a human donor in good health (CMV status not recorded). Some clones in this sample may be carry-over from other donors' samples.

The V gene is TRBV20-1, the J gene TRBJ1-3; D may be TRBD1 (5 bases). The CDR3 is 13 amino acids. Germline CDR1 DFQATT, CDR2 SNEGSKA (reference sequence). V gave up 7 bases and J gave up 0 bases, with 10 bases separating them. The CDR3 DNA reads TGCAGTGTAGAGGGGTACTCTGGAAACACCATATATTTT. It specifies CSVEGYSGNTIYF.

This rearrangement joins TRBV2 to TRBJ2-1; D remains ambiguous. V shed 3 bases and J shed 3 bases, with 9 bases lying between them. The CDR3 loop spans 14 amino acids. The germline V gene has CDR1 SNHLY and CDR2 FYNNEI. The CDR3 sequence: CASSEDPGYNEQFF. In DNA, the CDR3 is TGTGCCAGCAGTGAGGACCCAGGCTACAATGAGCAGTTCTTC.

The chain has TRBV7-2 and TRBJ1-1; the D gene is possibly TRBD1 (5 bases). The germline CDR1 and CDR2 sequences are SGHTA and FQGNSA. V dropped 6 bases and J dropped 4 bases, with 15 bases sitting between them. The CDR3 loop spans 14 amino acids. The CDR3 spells CASRMGVPGTEAFF. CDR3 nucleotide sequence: TGTGCCAGCAGAATGGGGGTGCCCGGCACTGAAGCTTTCTTT.

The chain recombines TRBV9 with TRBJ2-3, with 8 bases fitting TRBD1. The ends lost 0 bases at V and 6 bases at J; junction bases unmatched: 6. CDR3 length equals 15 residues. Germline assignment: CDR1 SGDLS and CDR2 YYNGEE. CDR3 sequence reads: CASSVVQGAADTQYF. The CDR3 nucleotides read TGTGCCAGCAGCGTAGTTCAGGGGGCGGCGGATACGCAGTATTTT.

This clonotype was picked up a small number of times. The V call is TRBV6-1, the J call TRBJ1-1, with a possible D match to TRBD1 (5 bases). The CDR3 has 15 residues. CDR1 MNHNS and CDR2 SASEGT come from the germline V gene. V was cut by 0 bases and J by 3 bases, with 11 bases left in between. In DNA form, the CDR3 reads TGTGCCAGCAGTGAAGCCGGGACGAGATACACTGAAGCTTTCTTT. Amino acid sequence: CASSEAGTRYTEAFF.

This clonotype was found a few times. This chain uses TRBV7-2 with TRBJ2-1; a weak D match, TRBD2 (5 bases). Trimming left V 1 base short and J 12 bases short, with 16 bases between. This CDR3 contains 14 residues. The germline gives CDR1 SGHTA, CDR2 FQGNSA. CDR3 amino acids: CASSLVHGGRAQFF. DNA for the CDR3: TGTGCCAGCAGCTTAGTGCACGGCGGGCGTGCGCAGTTCTTC.

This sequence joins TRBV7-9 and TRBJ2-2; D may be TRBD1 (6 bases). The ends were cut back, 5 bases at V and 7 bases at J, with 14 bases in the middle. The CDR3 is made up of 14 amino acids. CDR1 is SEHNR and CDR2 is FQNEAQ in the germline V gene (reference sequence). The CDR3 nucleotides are TGTGCCAGCAGCGCTACAGGGTATGGCGGGGAGCTGTTTTTT. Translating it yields CASSATGYGGELFF.

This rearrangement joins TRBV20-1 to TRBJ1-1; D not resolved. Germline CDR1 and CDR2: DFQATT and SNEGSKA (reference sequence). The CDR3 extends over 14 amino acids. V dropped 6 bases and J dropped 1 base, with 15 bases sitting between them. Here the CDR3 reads CSAPKRVPNTEAFF. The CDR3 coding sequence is TGCAGTGCACCGAAACGGGTCCCGAACACTGAAGCTTTCTTT.

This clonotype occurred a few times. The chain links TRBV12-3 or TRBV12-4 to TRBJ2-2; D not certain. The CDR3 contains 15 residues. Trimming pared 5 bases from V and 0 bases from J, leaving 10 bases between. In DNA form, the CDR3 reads TGTGCCAGCAGTCTCGGTTCGGCGAACACCGGGGAGCTGTTTTTT. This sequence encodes CASSLGSANTGELFF.

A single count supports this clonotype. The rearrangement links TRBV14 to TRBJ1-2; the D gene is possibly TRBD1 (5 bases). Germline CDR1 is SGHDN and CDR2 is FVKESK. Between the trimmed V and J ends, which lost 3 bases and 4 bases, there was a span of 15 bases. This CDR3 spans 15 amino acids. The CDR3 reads CASSQAGGRGYGYTF. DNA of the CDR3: TGTGCCAGCAGCCAGGCCGGGGGTAGAGGCTATGGCTACACCTTC.

CDR3 sequence reads: CASSLERDSSYEQYF. The DNA for the CDR3 is TGTGCCAGCAGCTTGGAAAGAGACAGCTCCTACGAGCAGTACTTC. The chain combines TRBV7-2 with TRBJ2-7; possibly TRBD1 for D (5 bases). The CDR3 length is 15 residues. Germline V gives CDR1 SGHTA, CDR2 FQGNSA. The V and J ends lost 3 bases and 0 bases respectively, with 12 bases between them. The full variable domain, in which reference TRBV7-2 and TRBJ2-7 provide the parts outside the CDR3, is GAGVSQSPSNKVTEKGKDVELRCDPISGHTALYWYRQSLGQGLEFLIYFQGNSAPDKSGLPSDRFSAERTGGSVSTLTIQRTQQEDSAVYLCASSLERDSSYEQYFGPGTRLTVT.

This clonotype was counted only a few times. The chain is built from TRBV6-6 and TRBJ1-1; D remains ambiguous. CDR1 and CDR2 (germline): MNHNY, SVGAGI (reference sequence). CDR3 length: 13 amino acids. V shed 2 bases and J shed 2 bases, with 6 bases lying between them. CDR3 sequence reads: CASSYAENTEAFF. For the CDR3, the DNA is TGTGCCAGCAGTTACGCAGAAAACACTGAAGCTTTCTTT.

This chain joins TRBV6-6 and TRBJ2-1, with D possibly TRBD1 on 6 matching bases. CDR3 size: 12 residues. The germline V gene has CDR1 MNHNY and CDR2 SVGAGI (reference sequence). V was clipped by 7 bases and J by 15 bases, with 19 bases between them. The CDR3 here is CASTLGQTSLFF. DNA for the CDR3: TGTGCCAGCACTCTTGGACAGACCAGCCTGTTCTTC.

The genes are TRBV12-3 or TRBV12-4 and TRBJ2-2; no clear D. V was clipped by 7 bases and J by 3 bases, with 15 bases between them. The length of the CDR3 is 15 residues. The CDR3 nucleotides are TGTGCCAGCACTACCCGGACCCTGGACACCGGGGAGCTGTTTTTT. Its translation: CASTTRTLDTGELFF.

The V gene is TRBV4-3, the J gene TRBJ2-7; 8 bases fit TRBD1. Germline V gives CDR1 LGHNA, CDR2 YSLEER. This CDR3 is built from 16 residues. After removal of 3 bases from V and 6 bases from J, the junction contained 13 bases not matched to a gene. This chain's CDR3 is CASSHENLTGVSEQYF. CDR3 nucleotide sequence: TGCGCCAGCAGCCACGAAAACCTGACAGGGGTTAGCGAGCAGTACTTC.

Here the CDR3 reads CASTRQGDADTQYF. In DNA form, the CDR3 reads TGTGCCAGTACACGACAGGGGGACGCAGATACGCAGTATTTT. The chain uses TRBV6-2 or TRBV6-3 and TRBJ2-3, with 9 bases identical to TRBD1. V gave up 9 bases and J gave up 4 bases; unmatched junction bases: 8. The CDR3 loop spans 14 amino acids. Germline loops: CDR1 MNHEY, CDR2 SVGEGT.

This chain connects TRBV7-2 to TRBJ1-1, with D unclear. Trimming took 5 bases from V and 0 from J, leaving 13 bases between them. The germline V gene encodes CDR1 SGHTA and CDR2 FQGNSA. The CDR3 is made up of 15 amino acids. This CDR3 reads CASSASVRLNTEAFF. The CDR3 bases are TGTGCCAGCAGCGCCTCTGTCAGATTGAACACTGAAGCTTTCTTT.

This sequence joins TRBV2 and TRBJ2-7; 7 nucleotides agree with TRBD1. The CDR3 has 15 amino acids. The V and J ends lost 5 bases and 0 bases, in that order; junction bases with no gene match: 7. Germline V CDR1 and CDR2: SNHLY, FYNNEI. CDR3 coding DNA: TGTGCCAGCAGTTCTGAACGGACAGGCTCCTACGAGCAGTACTTC. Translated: CASSSERTGSYEQYF.

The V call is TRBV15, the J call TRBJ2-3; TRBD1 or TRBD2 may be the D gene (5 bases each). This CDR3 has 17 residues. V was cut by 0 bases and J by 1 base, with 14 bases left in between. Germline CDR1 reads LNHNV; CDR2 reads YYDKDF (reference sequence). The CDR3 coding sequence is TGTGCCACCAGCAGAGATTCGCTACGGGACCGCACAGATACGCAGTATTTT. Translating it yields CATSRDSLRDRTDTQYF.

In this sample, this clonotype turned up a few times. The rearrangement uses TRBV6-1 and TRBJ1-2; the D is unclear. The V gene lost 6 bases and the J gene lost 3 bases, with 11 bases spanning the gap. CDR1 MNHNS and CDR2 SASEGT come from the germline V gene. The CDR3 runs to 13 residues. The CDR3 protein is CASSRDGYYGYTF. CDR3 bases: TGTGCCAGCAGCCGCGACGGTTACTATGGCTACACCTTC.

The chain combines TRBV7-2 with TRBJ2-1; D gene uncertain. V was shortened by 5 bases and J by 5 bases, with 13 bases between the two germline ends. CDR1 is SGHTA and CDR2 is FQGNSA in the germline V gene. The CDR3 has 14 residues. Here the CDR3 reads CASSPTFEDNEQFF. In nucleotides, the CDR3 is TGTGCCAGCAGCCCGACCTTCGAGGACAATGAGCAGTTCTTC.

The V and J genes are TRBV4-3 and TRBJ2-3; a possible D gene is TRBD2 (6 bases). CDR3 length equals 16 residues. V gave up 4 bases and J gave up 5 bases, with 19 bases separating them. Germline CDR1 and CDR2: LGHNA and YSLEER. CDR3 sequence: CASSPLLLGGEDTQYF. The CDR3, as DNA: TGCGCCAGCAGCCCTTTACTACTAGGAGGGGAAGATACGCAGTATTTT.

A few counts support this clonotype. CDR3 in DNA: TGTGCCAGCAGCTCCCTAGGTGAGCAGTTCTTC. Translating it yields CASSSLGEQFF. This chain links TRBV11-1 with TRBJ2-1, with D hard to call. V lost 4 bases and J lost 9, with 7 bases in between. CDR3 size: 11 residues. CDR1 is SGHAT and CDR2 is FQDESV in the germline V gene (reference sequence).

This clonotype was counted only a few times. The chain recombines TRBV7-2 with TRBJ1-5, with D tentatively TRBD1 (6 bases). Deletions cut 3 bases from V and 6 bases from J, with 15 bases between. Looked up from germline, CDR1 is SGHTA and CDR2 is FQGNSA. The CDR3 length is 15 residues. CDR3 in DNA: TGTGCCAGCAGCTTCGGGTCAGGGGCTGCTCAGCCCCAGCATTTT. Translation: CASSFGSGAAQPQHF.

The CDR3 nucleotides read TGCGCCAGCAGCCAGACATCGGTTTTGCGGGCAGATACGCAGTATTTT. Translation gives CASSQTSVLRADTQYF. The chain is built from TRBV4-3 and TRBJ2-3, with D possibly matching TRBD2 (5 bases). V shed 3 bases and J shed 4 bases, with 17 bases lying between them. This CDR3 has 16 amino acids. CDR1 and CDR2 (germline): LGHNA, YSLEER.

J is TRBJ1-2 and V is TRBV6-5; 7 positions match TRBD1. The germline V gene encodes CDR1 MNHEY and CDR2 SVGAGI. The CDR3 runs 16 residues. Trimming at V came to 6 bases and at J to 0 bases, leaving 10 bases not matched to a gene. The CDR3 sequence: CASRTGTAYTNYGYTF. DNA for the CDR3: TGTGCCAGCAGGACCGGGACAGCATATACTAACTATGGCTACACCTTC.

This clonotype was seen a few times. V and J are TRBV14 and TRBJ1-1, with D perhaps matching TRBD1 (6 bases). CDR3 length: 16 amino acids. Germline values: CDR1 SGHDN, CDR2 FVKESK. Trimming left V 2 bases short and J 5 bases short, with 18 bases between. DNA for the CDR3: TGTGCCAGCAGCCAAAGGGCTGGGGGGCGCGGAACTGAAGCTTTCTTT. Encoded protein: CASSQRAGGRGTEAFF.